This T cell receptor (beta chain) derives from a study of blood T cell repertoires in COVID-19 (dated by TCRdb to about 2020). In terms of the full investigation: Samples covering the acute and convalescent phases of COVID-19 were provided by collaborators in the United States, Italy and Spain. The material from the prospective study consisted of cDNA or gDNA derived from T cells, B-cell-depleted T cells, or PBMCs. The dataset comprised deeply sampled blood TCRbeta repertoires from subjects exposed to, actively infected with, or recovered from COVID-19. The repertoires were released in a freely available public database intended as a resource for research on the immune response to SARS-CoV-2. Samples were obtained from the ongoing ImmuneRACE study (first 160 participants) and from about 1,300 subjects provided by 6 global collaborators. The sample metadata nearly always contained a de-identified subject ID, COVID-19 status, age in years and sex. Where available, HLA class I and class II types were taken from metadata supplied by the sample provider and were not determined by assay-based typing.

For this clone: No antigen is known for it. It has no much larger one-base neighbor in the sample; base qualities were not kept.

The immunoSEQ Assay, a bias-controlled multiplex PCR, was used to amplify TCRbeta CDR3 regions from genomic DNA. Processing in the source paper ran as follows. Within the assay, amplification of reference gene primers was used to estimate how many nucleated cells each sample contained. To quantify the absolute abundance of each unique TCRbeta CDR3 rearrangement, sequence reads were collapsed and filtered. Productive Simpson clonality was computed per sample as the square root of Simpson's diversity index over productive rearrangements. TCRdb stores this immuneACCESS table with in-frame sequences only. Part of the clones is absent; in the studies checked, under half of the shortfall reflects unresolved V genes, and no reason is known for the rest. V, J and clone size derive from that table, while D and trimming were established from the DNA sequence. In all, the sample holds around 81,000 clones, and roughly 87% of those were seen once. In total, the top ten clones hold about 6.7% of the sample.

The germline V gene (reference sequence) provides CDR1 LNHNV and CDR2 YYDKDF. V is pared back by 0 bases and J by 6 bases, with 8 bases lying between the germline termini. The CDR3 goes from the cysteine to the phenylalanine over 14 residues. Here the CDR3 DNA is all that survives: 42 bases in frame from base 1. The collaborating institutions used their own protocols to collect whole blood in K2EDTA tubes. For TCRbeta analysis, collaborator samples were shipped as frozen whole blood, as isolated PBMCs, or as DNA extracted from either sample type. The research as a whole found: How much clinical and demographic metadata was included differed by source and by participant, and the metadata was provided uncurated.

The source of this sequence is a man in his 70s with acute or convalescent COVID-19. The sequencing input was peripheral blood. The rearranged chain carries TRBV15 and TRBJ2-2; no D gene call is confident. The bases are TGTGCCACCAGCAGAGACTTCGCGGCCGGGGAGCTGTTTTTT. This yields the protein CATSRDFAAGELFF.